The 8 T cell receptor beta chains below all came from one sample that was sequenced in a study of shared clonotypes between healthy human individuals. This table comes from immunoSEQ multiplex PCR, and its TCRdb copy is limited to in-frame clones, with some not included. Of 1,500,000 or so clones in the sample, approximately 98.5% are singletons; the top ten hold over 0.3%. The sample comprised naive CD4+ T cells sorted from blood. Subset given: CD45RA+ positively selected. Receptor source: a young man in good health.

The chain uses TRBV19 and TRBJ1-5; no clear D. V gave up 4 bases and J gave up 1 base, with 17 bases separating them. This CDR3 contains 17 residues. Germline CDR1 reads LNHDA; CDR2 reads SQIVND (reference sequence). The CDR3 spells CASSKSDGLWSNQPQHF. The CDR3 bases are TGTGCCAGTAGTAAATCGGACGGATTATGGAGCAATCAGCCCCAGCATTTT.

The gene calls are TRBV5-1 and TRBJ2-7, with 8 bases identical to TRBD2. V shed 6 bases, J shed 0 bases, and the junction held 8 bases outside the gene matches. The CDR3 loop spans 15 amino acids. Per germline, CDR1 SGHRS and CDR2 YFSETQ. DNA of the CDR3: TGCGCCAGCACTAGAACTAGCGGTAGCTCCTACGAGCAGTACTTC. This gives the protein CASTRTSGSSYEQYF. Filled out from reference TRBV5-1 and TRBJ2-7, the complete variable domain reads KAGVTQTPRYLIKTRGQQVTLSCSPISGHRSVSWYQQTPGQGLQFLFEYFSETQRNKGNFPGRFSGRQFSNSRSEMNVSTLELGDSALYLCASTRTSGSSYEQYFGPGTRLTVT.

This clone was seen only once. The CDR3 DNA reads as TGTGCCAGCGGGATAGGGGGAAGCCAAGAGACCCAGTACTTC. As protein: CASGIGGSQETQYF. V is TRBV7-6 and J is TRBJ2-5; D possibly corresponds to TRBD1 (6 bases). Germline CDR1 reads SGHVS; CDR2 reads FNYEAQ. The length of the CDR3 is 14 residues. V lost 8 bases to trimming and J lost 1 base, with 14 bases between them.

The chain has TRBV10-1 and TRBJ1-1, with D possibly TRBD1 on 5 matching bases. Germline CDR1 WNHNN, CDR2 SYGVQD (reference sequence). The CDR3 contains 15 residues. Trimming stripped 4 bases from V and 0 bases from J, with 12 bases between. The CDR3 spells CASSAARGMNTEAFF. The CDR3, as DNA: TGCGCCAGCAGTGCCGCGAGGGGTATGAACACTGAAGCTTTCTTT.

This rearrangement joins TRBV25-1 to TRBJ1-1; D gene unclear. Deletions cut 5 bases from V and 4 bases from J, with 11 bases between. The germline V gene encodes CDR1 MGHDK and CDR2 SYGVNS. The CDR3 covers 13 residues. The CDR3 region is CASSIKRGTEAFF. Here the CDR3 DNA reads TGTGCCAGCAGTATTAAACGTGGCACTGAAGCTTTCTTT.

The chain carries TRBV30 and TRBJ2-2; D is perhaps TRBD1 (5 bases). Trimming stripped 0 bases from V and 6 bases from J, with 8 bases between. The CDR3 totals 13 residues. CDR1 is GTSNPN, CDR2 SVGIG, per germline (reference sequence). The CDR3 here is CAWSVQAPGELFF. The DNA of the CDR3 is TGTGCCTGGAGTGTACAGGCACCCGGGGAGCTGTTTTTT.

V and J are TRBV18 and TRBJ1-2; maybe TRBD1 (6 bases). CDR3 size: 15 residues. Trimming cost V 1 base and J 8 bases, with 17 bases left between them. Germline V lookup: CDR1 KGHSH, CDR2 LQKENI. CDR3 coding DNA: TGTGCCAGCTCACCACGCGGGGGCGGCGGAGGAGGCTACACCTTC. Protein sequence: CASSPRGGGGGGYTF. The complete variable domain, with remaining parts taken from reference TRBV18 and TRBJ1-2, reads NAGVMQNPRHLVRRRGQEARLRCSPMKGHSHVYWYRQLPEEGLKFMVYLQKENIIDESGMPKERFSAEFPKEGPSILRIQQVVRGDSAAYFCASSPRGGGGGGYTFGSGTRLTVV.

Of note for this clone: The same CDR3 can be traced to other DNA sequences in this sample. V is TRBV9 and J is TRBJ1-3; D unresolved. V gave up 0 bases and J gave up 3 bases, with 4 bases separating them. CDR1 is SGDLS and CDR2 is YYNGEE in the germline V gene. The CDR3 runs to 13 residues. CDR3 amino acids: CASSVGGGNTIYF. CDR3 in DNA: TGTGCCAGCAGCGTAGGCGGTGGAAACACCATATATTTT.